The rows below give T cell receptor beta chains drawn from one sample of a study of blood T cells in healthy people across ages. Using its own MiXCR run on the 5' RACE reads, TCRdb lists one record per CDR3 protein. The repertoire has 1.5 million to 2 million distinct CDR3 sequences, about two fifths of them found once; the top ten carry 20% to 25%. Specimen: blood. All receptors derive from a human donor in good health. Each CDR3 is given with its conserved first and last residue. D genes are given only for firm matches. Not every row has a clone size; where given, it reads once, few, many or a size class.

D gene	V gene	CDR3 length	J gene	clone size	CDR3 DNA	CDR3 protein
NA	TRBV20-1	13	TRBJ2-1	NA	TGCAGTGCTAGGGGCAGGGAAGGGGACGAGCAGTTCTTC	CSARGREGDEQFF
TRBD2	TRBV2	13	TRBJ2-7	few	TGTGCCAGCCCGGGAGGGGCAAACTACGAGCAGTACTTC	CASPGGANYEQYF
NA	TRBV12-3/TRBV12-4	13	TRBJ1-5	NA	TGTGCCAGCAGTTTTTACAACAATCAGCCCCAGCATTTT	CASSFYNNQPQHF
TRBD2	TRBV20-1	15	TRBJ2-7	NA	TGCAGTGGGAATGGCGCGGGGCGGGGGAGCGACGAGCAGTACTTC	CSGNGAGRGSDEQYF
NA	TRBV15	14	TRBJ2-3	many	TGTGCCACCAGCATAGCTATAGGGGCAGATACGCAGTATTTT	CATSIAIGADTQYF
NA	TRBV11-2	14	TRBJ2-7	NA	TGTGCCAGCAGCCAGGACTACCAGTCCTACGAGCAGTACTTC	CASSQDYQSYEQYF
TRBD1	TRBV6-5	16	TRBJ1-3	once	TGTGCCAGCAGTTACTCAGCCGGGACAGGCGGAAACACCATATATTTT	CASSYSAGTGGNTIYF
TRBD2	TRBV5-1	15	TRBJ2-1	NA	TGCGCCAGCGGCCAGGGACTAGCGGCGAACAATGAGCAGTTCTTC	CASGQGLAANNEQFF
NA	TRBV7-2	13	TRBJ2-7	NA	TGTGCCAGCAGCCCCAGCTACAACTACGAGCAGTACTTC	CASSPSYNYEQYF
NA	TRBV10-3	15	TRBJ2-5	few	TGTGCCGTCAGTGAGTCGACAGCTACGGGGGAGACCCAGTACTTC	CAVSESTATGETQYF
NA	TRBV5-6	16	TRBJ1-2	once	TGTGCCAGCAGCTTGAGCGCCGTAGTATGGAACTATGGCTACACCTTC	CASSLSAVVWNYGYTF
NA	TRBV27	15	TRBJ2-3	NA	TGTGCCAACAGTTTAGTAGGGGGGATCACAGATACGCAGTATTTT	CANSLVGGITDTQYF
NA	TRBV20-1	13	TRBJ1-1	few	TGCAGTGCCCCGTCTCAGCACAACTCTGAAGCTTTCTTT	CSAPSQHNSEAFF
TRBD1	TRBV4-1	14	TRBJ1-2	NA	TGCGCCAGCAGCCGACAGGGTTTTGGGTATGGCTACACCTTC	CASSRQGFGYGYTF
TRBD2	TRBV11-2	16	TRBJ2-1	NA	TGTGCCAGCAGCTTAGTAGCGGGGGGGCGCTTGAATGAGCAGTTCTTC	CASSLVAGGRLNEQFF
TRBD2	TRBV12-3/TRBV12-4	13	TRBJ2-5	NA	TGTGCCAGCATGGGACTAGCGCAAAATGAGCAGTACTTC	CASMGLAQNEQYF
TRBD1	TRBV3-1	14	TRBJ1-2	few	TGTGCCAGCAGCCTGGGACAGACATCGTATGGCTACACCTTC	CASSLGQTSYGYTF
TRBD1	TRBV20-1	13	TRBJ1-1	NA	TGCAGTGCTAGACGGGACAGGGGGCTCGAAGCTTTCTTT	CSARRDRGLEAFF
NA	TRBV5-6	13	TRBJ2-1	NA	TGTGCCAGCAACTTAGGGTGGGGCAATGAGCAGTTCTTC	CASNLGWGNEQFF
NA	TRBV6-2/TRBV6-3	17	TRBJ1-1	NA	TGTGCCAGCAGTGCATCCATATTCAGGAACACCGACACTGAAGCTTTCTTT	CASSASIFRNTDTEAFF
TRBD1	TRBV14	15	TRBJ2-7	NA	TGTGCCAGCAGCCAAATCGGACAGGGCTCCTACGAGCAGTACTTC	CASSQIGQGSYEQYF
TRBD2	TRBV5-1	15	TRBJ2-7	NA	TGCGCCAGCAGCCAAGGGGTGGGACTAGTCTACGAGCAGTACTTC	CASSQGVGLVYEQYF
NA	TRBV7-2	13	TRBJ2-1	few	TGTGCCAGCAGCTTGGTTAAGTGGAATGAGCAGTTCTTC	CASSLVKWNEQFF
NA	TRBV20-1	14	TRBJ1-5	NA	TGCAGTGCTAGTCTCCTGGACTCCAATCAGCCCCAGCATTTT	CSASLLDSNQPQHF
NA	TRBV12-3/TRBV12-4	13	TRBJ2-3	few	TGTGCCAGCAGTGGACCGGGACCACATACGCAGTATTTT	CASSGPGPHTQYF
TRBD1	TRBV7-6	16	TRBJ2-7	few	TGTGCCAGCAGCTTAGCCGGGACAGGGGGCTGGTACGAGCAGTACTTC	CASSLAGTGGWYEQYF
NA	TRBV7-2	14	TRBJ1-1	NA	TGTGCCAGCAGCTTGGGCCCCGGGGTAACTGAAGCTTTCTTT	CASSLGPGVTEAFF
NA	TRBV7-2	15	TRBJ2-1	many	TGTGCCAGCAGCTTCTCGAGGGTGGTGGTTGGTGAGCAGTTCTTC	CASSFSRVVVGEQFF
NA	TRBV4-2	12	TRBJ2-1	few	TGTGCCAGCAGCCAAGCGCTGGATGAGCAGTTCTTC	CASSQALDEQFF
NA	TRBV6-2/TRBV6-3	14	TRBJ1-1	NA	TGTGCCACCACTAGACAGCGAACGAACGCTGAAGCTTTCTTT	CATTRQRTNAEAFF
NA	TRBV5-1	15	TRBJ1-1	NA	TGCGCCAGCAGCTTGGCCCTGGGACAACCCATTGGAGCTTTCTTT	CASSLALGQPIGAFF
NA	TRBV7-2	13	TRBJ2-2	few	TGTGCCAGCAGCTTCGGACCAACCGGGGAGCTGTTTTTT	CASSFGPTGELFF
TRBD1	TRBV5-1	14	TRBJ2-3	many	TGCGCCAGCAGTGGACAGGGGCGCACAGATACGCAGTATTTT	CASSGQGRTDTQYF
NA	TRBV20-1	14	TRBJ1-1	few	TGCAGTGCTAGAGACCGCCCCGGGAGCACTGAAGCTTTCTTT	CSARDRPGSTEAFF
NA	TRBV20-1	14	TRBJ1-4	NA	TGCAGTGCTAGGGGTGGGGGCCGGGGCCCAAAACTGTTTTTT	CSARGGGRGPKLFF
NA	TRBV12-3/TRBV12-4	14	TRBJ1-5	NA	TGTGCCAGCAGTTTTCACGGGGCCGATCAGCCCCAGCATTTT	CASSFHGADQPQHF
TRBD2	TRBV5-1	15	TRBJ2-3	NA	TGCGCCTGCAGCTCAACTAGCGGGGGATTGGATACGCAGTATTTT	CACSSTSGGLDTQYF
NA	TRBV20-1	15	TRBJ1-4	NA	TGCAGTGCTAGCCCCACAGGGTCCGTCGGAGAAAAACTGTTTTTT	CSASPTGSVGEKLFF
NA	TRBV29-1	13	TRBJ2-1	few	TGCAGCGTACGGGGGAATGGGCACAATGAGCAGTTCTTC	CSVRGNGHNEQFF
TRBD2	TRBV12-5	15	TRBJ2-2	NA	TGTGCTAGTGGCCCCGGAGCGGGGGGTACCGGGGAACTGTTTTTT	CASGPGAGGTGELFF
TRBD2	TRBV7-2	14	TRBJ2-3	few	TGTGCCAGCAGCCGGACTAGTTACACAGATACGCAGTATTTT	CASSRTSYTDTQYF
NA	TRBV7-9	13	TRBJ1-2	few	TGTGCCAGCAGCTTAGGTTGGGGCTATGGCTACACCTTC	CASSLGWGYGYTF
TRBD2	TRBV7-2	12	TRBJ2-1	NA	TGTGCCAGCAGCTTGGGGGCGGGGGGGCAGTTCTTC	CASSLGAGGQFF
TRBD2	TRBV5-1	17	TRBJ2-1	many	TGCGCCAGCAGCCCATCCCCCAGCGGGGGATCGAACAATGAGCAGTTCTTC	CASSPSPSGGSNNEQFF
NA	TRBV29-1	13	TRBJ2-5	few	TGCAGCTCCCGTGGACGCTGGGCAGAGACCCAGTACTTC	CSSRGRWAETQYF
NA	TRBV4-2	17	TRBJ2-7	few	TGTGCCAGCAGCCAAGTATCCCTTAGCGAGGGGGTAGACGAGCAGTACTTC	CASSQVSLSEGVDEQYF
NA	TRBV11-3	15	TRBJ1-1	NA	TGTGCCAGCAGCTCGATCCGGGACATTGGCACTGAAGCTTTCTTT	CASSSIRDIGTEAFF
NA	TRBV2	11	TRBJ1-2	once	TGTGCCAGCACAGGTGCGGGGGGCTACACCTTC	CASTGAGGYTF
TRBD1	TRBV7-2	15	TRBJ1-4	NA	TGTGCCAGCAGCCTCAAAGGGACAGAGAATGAAAAACTGTTTTTT	CASSLKGTENEKLFF
TRBD1	TRBV7-9	13	TRBJ1-2	NA	TGTGCCGGCAGTGATGACAGGGGCTATGGCTACACCTTC	CAGSDDRGYGYTF
NA	TRBV15	15	TRBJ1-2	few	TGTGCCACCAGCAGAGATCTAGGGCTTACCTATGGCTACACCTTC	CATSRDLGLTYGYTF
TRBD1	TRBV30	13	TRBJ1-2	NA	TGTGCCTGGACCCCGGACAGGGGTTATGGCTACACCTTC	CAWTPDRGYGYTF
TRBD1	TRBV6-4	12	TRBJ1-4	many	TGTGCCAGCAGTCGACAGGGGGAAAAACTGTTTTTT	CASSRQGEKLFF
NA	TRBV7-2	14	TRBJ1-2	many	TGTGCCAGCAGCCCCTCGACAGTTAACTATGGCTACACCTTC	CASSPSTVNYGYTF